The 30 T cell receptor beta chains below all came from one sample that was sequenced in a study of CD4 and CD8 cells across lung adenocarcinoma regions (dated by TCRdb to about 2018). The protocol used for the library was PCR. Sequenced using a HiSeq X Ten. TCRdb reran the public reads through fastp at Q25 and MiXCR, keeping productive beta chains. Each entry is one CDR3 protein sequence, shown with its most common DNA and genes. For this sample the table gives 7,500 to 8,500 distinct CDR3 sequences, of which 40% to 55% were detected only once. The ten largest account for 30% of the sample. Source material: CD4+ T cells from the margin of a lung tumor. According to the study, the label for this sample's cell subset or site signals: tumor margin region. The receptors stem from a male donor with lung adenocarcinoma. The CD4 and CD8 labels of this study may be unreliable.

By proportion, this clonotype is medium-sized. The chain joins TRBV6-1 to TRBJ2-1, with D tentatively TRBD2 (5 bases). Germline assignment: CDR1 MNHNS and CDR2 SASEGT. CDR3 size: 15 residues. The ends were cut back, 1 base at V and 4 bases at J, with 11 bases in the middle. The CDR3 sequence: CASSEVISDYNEQFF. The CDR3 DNA follows: TGTGCCAGCAGTGAAGTTATTAGCGATTACAATGAGCAGTTCTTC.

This clonotype appeared many times. The CDR3 region is CASSDSAGGYNEQFF. The CDR3 DNA sequence: TGTGCCAGCAGTGACTCGGCAGGGGGCTACAATGAGCAGTTCTTC. J is TRBJ2-1 and V is TRBV6-4, with TRBD1 matching over 7 bases. The germline V gene encodes CDR1 MRHNA and CDR2 SNTAGT. The trim removed 0 bases at V and 3 bases at J, leaving 2 bases unmatched. CDR3 size: 15 residues.

On this clonotype: Sequence at one end of the junction differs from germline and may be a read error. The rearrangement links TRBV10-1 to TRBJ2-6, with 7 bases that match TRBD1. The CDR3 runs 15 residues. CDR1 WNHNN and CDR2 SYGVQD come from the germline V gene (reference sequence). Here the CDR3 DNA reads TGCGCCAGCAGCGTAGGGGGCGCTGGGGCCAACGTGCAGAATTTC. This codes for CASSVGGAGANVQNF.

Within the sample, this clonotype is medium-sized. This rearrangement joins TRBV6-1 to TRBJ2-1; tentative D call: TRBD2 (6 bases). The DNA end is a closer match to TRBJ2-7, so the J assignment may be wrong. Germline values: CDR1 MNHNS, CDR2 SASEGT. This CDR3 region has 15 residues. CDR3 nucleotide sequence: TGTGCCAGCAAACCGGGAGCCCGGACCGAGGGCGAGCAGTACTTC. It specifies CASKPGARTEGEQYF.

This chain uses TRBV6-1 with TRBJ2-5; D may be TRBD1 (5 bases). This CDR3 is built from 14 residues. CDR1 is MNHNS, CDR2 SASEGT, per germline. V was cut by 6 bases and J by 8 bases, with 19 bases left in between. This CDR3 reads CASRDTVDKNTQYF. Written as DNA, the CDR3 is TGTGCCAGCAGGGACACCGTAGACAAAAACACCCAGTACTTC.

This clonotype was picked up one time. The genes are TRBV7-8 and TRBJ1-2; unclear D gene. The length of the CDR3 is 15 residues. Between the trimmed V and J ends, which lost 0 bases and 6 bases, there was a span of 14 bases. Germline CDR1 SGHVS, CDR2 FQNEAQ. DNA of the CDR3: TGTGCCAGCAGCTTAGCGACTGGGGAGATCAATGGCTACACCTTC. Translation: CASSLATGEINGYTF.

J is TRBJ2-1 and V is TRBV11-3; 8 positions match TRBD2. Trimming cost V 1 base and J 7 bases; bases outside gene matches: 9. Germline loops: CDR1 SGHNT, CDR2 YENEEA. This CDR3 spans 16 amino acids. The CDR3 loop is CASSLALAELVNEQFF. The CDR3 DNA sequence: TGTGCCAGCAGCTTAGCACTAGCGGAGCTGGTGAATGAGCAGTTCTTC.

Details on this clonotype: Relative to the germline gene, one junction end is altered; a read error may explain this. The chain has TRBV6-8 and TRBJ2-5; tentatively, D is TRBD1 (5 bases). Per germline, CDR1 MNHGY and CDR2 SAAAGT. The CDR3 extends over 11 amino acids. For the CDR3, the DNA is TGTGGGGGCAGAGCCAAAGAGATCCAGTACTTC. Protein: CGGRAKEIQYF.

A note on this clonotype: Germline is not matched at one junction end, which may reflect a read error. This sequence joins TRBV6-1 and TRBJ2-5, with D maybe TRBD2 (6 bases). The germline V gene has CDR1 MNHNS and CDR2 SASEGT. This CDR3 is 16 amino acids long. CDR3 sequence (DNA): TGTGCCAGCGCGGGGCCCGGGCACCGGGACCAAGAGACCCAGTACTTT. It is translated as CASAGPGHRDQETQYF.

At least ten counts were recorded for this clonotype. The V call is TRBV10-1, the J call TRBJ1-1; weak D call: TRBD1 (5 bases). The CDR3 length is 15 residues. Germline V gene sequence: CDR1 WNHNN, CDR2 SYGVQD (reference sequence). The V gene lost 1 base and the J gene lost 1 base, with 10 bases spanning the gap. The CDR3 region has the DNA TGCGCCAGCAGTGAGTACGGACACTCGAACACTGAAGCTTTCTTT. It translates to CASSEYGHSNTEAFF.

The chain combines TRBV10-1 with TRBJ2-3; D is unclear. The CDR3 contains 14 residues. V was trimmed by 4 bases and J by 0 bases, leaving 8 bases between them. Germline values: CDR1 WNHNN, CDR2 SYGVQD (reference sequence). The CDR3 is CASSGLTSTDTQYF. In DNA form, the CDR3 reads TGCGCCAGCAGTGGGTTAACTAGCACAGATACGCAGTATTTT.

This clonotype is categorized as medium-sized. This rearrangement joins TRBV6-6 to TRBJ2-5; TRBD2 might be the D (5 bases). V was clipped by 0 bases and J by 5 bases, with 19 bases between them. The germline V gene has CDR1 MNHNY and CDR2 SVGAGI (reference sequence). The CDR3 loop spans 17 amino acids. The CDR3 loop reads CASSYSSGLGSRETQYF. CDR3 coding DNA: TGTGCCAGCAGTTACTCGAGCGGTCTTGGAAGTAGGGAGACCCAGTACTTC.

Of note for this clonotype: Sequence at one end of the junction differs from germline and may be a read error. V usage is TRBV27 and J usage is TRBJ2-3; tentatively, D is TRBD1 (5 bases). Germline CDR1 is MNHEY and CDR2 is SMNVEV (reference sequence). The length of the CDR3 is 13 residues. This chain's CDR3 is CASRTDGTDAQYF. Written as DNA, the CDR3 is TGTGCCAGCAGGACAGACGGCACAGACGCGCAGTACTTT.

This chain uses TRBV27 with TRBJ2-3; D not certain. V dropped 8 bases and J dropped 0 bases, with 12 bases sitting between them. Germline CDR1 reads MNHEY; CDR2 reads SMNVEV (reference sequence). The length of the CDR3 is 14 residues. As DNA, the CDR3 is TGTGCCAGCTCATCGCTAGTTAGCACAGATACGCAGTATTTT. It encodes CASSSLVSTDTQYF.

Turning to this clonotype: An end of the junction does not agree with germline; a read error may underlie this. This chain links TRBV6-1 with TRBJ2-3; 9 bases match TRBD2. Germline CDR1 MNHNS, CDR2 SASEGT. This CDR3 contains 15 residues. CDR3 sequence: CASSPVAGDTETQYF. The CDR3, as DNA: TGTGCCAGCAGCCCAGTAGCGGGGGACACAGAGACGCAGTATTTC.

This clonotype is medium-sized by share. This rearrangement joins TRBV6-5 to TRBJ1-1, with 9 positions matching TRBD1. Germline V gene sequence: CDR1 MNHEY, CDR2 SVGAGI. The CDR3 length is 15 residues. J lost 7 bases, V lost 3 bases, and 9 bases had no gene match. Here the CDR3 DNA reads TGTGCCAGCAGTTATGCGGGACAGGGAGGCCTTGAAGCTTTCTTT. It codes for CASSYAGQGGLEAFF.

There are many counts of this clonotype. V gene TRBV27 combines with J gene TRBJ2-2; TRBD2 agrees at 7 bases. Trimming cost V 5 bases and J 0 bases; bases outside gene matches: 6. Germline assignment: CDR1 MNHEY and CDR2 SMNVEV (reference sequence). The CDR3 extends over 16 amino acids. CDR3 in amino acids: CASSPIGLANTGELFF. CDR3 coding DNA: TGTGCCAGCAGTCCAATCGGACTAGCGAACACCGGGGAGCTGTTTTTT.

Relative to its sample, this clonotype is large (0.1 to 1%). The chain links TRBV6-5 to TRBJ2-5, with D possibly being TRBD1 or TRBD2 (6 bases each). The CDR3 is 16 residues long. Per the germline V gene, CDR1 is MNHEY and CDR2 is SVGAGI. Between the trimmed V and J ends, which lost 0 bases and 7 bases, there was a span of 18 bases. CDR3 in amino acids: CASSYSMSGAGGTQYF. CDR3 nucleotide sequence: TGTGCCAGCAGTTACTCGATGTCGGGGGCGGGCGGGACCCAGTACTTC.

A note on this clonotype: At one of its ends the junction is not consistent with the germline gene, which may arise from a read error. The genes are TRBV6-5 and TRBJ2-3; D is ambiguous. The CDR3 runs to 15 residues. From germline, CDR1 is MNHEY and CDR2 SVGAGI. CDR3 sequence (DNA): TGTGCCAGGAGTTACTCGCACAGCGACCCAGATACGCAGTACTTT. Translation gives CARSYSHSDPDTQYF.

The CDR3 DNA follows: TGTGCCAGCAGACCCGGGACAGGGCACTACGAGCAGTACTTC. It is translated as CASRPGTGHYEQYF. The chain joins TRBV6-1 to TRBJ2-7, with 9 positions matching TRBD1. V shed 6 bases and J 3 bases; nucleotides not matched to a gene: 6. Per germline, CDR1 MNHNS and CDR2 SASEGT. The CDR3 contains 14 residues.

This clonotype appeared many times. This sequence joins TRBV6-5 and TRBJ2-1; 9 positions match TRBD1. Germline CDR1 and CDR2: MNHEY and SVGAGI. The CDR3 spans 14 residues. Unmatched junction bases numbered 5, after V lost 4 bases and J lost 7 bases. CDR3 loop: CASSSAGTGNEQFF. CDR3 in DNA: TGTGCCAGCAGTTCCGCCGGGACAGGGAATGAGCAGTTCTTC.

The sample holds a few counts of this clonotype. V gene TRBV6-4 combines with J gene TRBJ2-3, with 7 positions matching TRBD1. The J call is doubtful: the DNA matches TRBJ2-7 better. The CDR3 length is 13 residues. Germline loops: CDR1 MRHNA, CDR2 SNTAGT. The CDR3 spells CASSMTGISEQYF. As DNA, the CDR3 is TGTGCCAGCAGCATGACAGGGATCAGCGAGCAGTACTTC.

This clonotype is termed medium-sized. CDR3 bases: TGTGCCAGCAGTTACCGAGGACTAGCGGGAGGGCCGGGTTACAATGAGCAGTTCTTC. Translated: CASSYRGLAGGPGYNEQFF. The chain has TRBV6-5 and TRBJ2-1, with 15 bases lining up with TRBD2. Germline loops: CDR1 MNHEY, CDR2 SVGAGI. With 2 bases clipped from V and 4 bases from J, the junction kept 9 bases outside the gene matches. The CDR3 totals 19 residues.

The chain couples TRBV6-1 to TRBJ1-6; TRBD1 is a possible D gene (5 bases). Germline V gene sequence: CDR1 MNHNS, CDR2 SASEGT. The CDR3 length is 14 residues. V was clipped by 8 bases and J by 2 bases, with 10 bases between them. CDR3 in DNA: TGTGCCAGCGGGGCAGGGCCCTATAATTCACCCCTCCACTTT. This gives the protein CASGAGPYNSPLHF.

The rearrangement joins TRBV11-3 to TRBJ1-2; 11 nucleotides align to TRBD1. Trimming cost V 4 bases and J 4 bases; bases outside gene matches: 8. CDR3 length: 16 residues. Germline V gives CDR1 SGHNT, CDR2 YENEEA. CDR3 in DNA: TGTGCCAGCAGCTCCAGGACAGGGGGCGATTTCTATGGCTACACCTTC. Translating it yields CASSSRTGGDFYGYTF. The whole variable domain, filled in from reference TRBV11-3 and TRBJ1-2, reads EAGVVQSPRYKIIEKKQPVAFWCNPISGHNTLYWYLQNLGQGPELLIRYENEEAVDDSQLPKDRFSAERLKGVDSTLKIQPAELGDSAVYLCASSSRTGGDFYGYTFGSGTRLTVV.

Only one count was recorded for this clonotype. The gene calls are TRBV7-8 and TRBJ2-2, with TRBD1 matching over 8 bases. The germline V gene encodes CDR1 SGHVS and CDR2 FQNEAQ. The CDR3 loop spans 16 amino acids. V lost 4 bases to trimming and J lost 2 bases; unmatched junction nucleotides: 6. The CDR3 region has the DNA TGTGCCAGCAGCTCCCAGGGACAGGAAAACACCGGGGAGCTGTTTTTT. Protein product: CASSSQGQENTGELFF.

In its sample, this clonotype was seen a few times. This rearrangement joins TRBV27 to TRBJ1-1; D unclear. Germline V gene data show CDR1 as MNHEY and CDR2 as SMNVEV (reference sequence). Trimming left V 5 bases short and J 1 base short, with 8 bases between. The CDR3 has 13 amino acids. This CDR3 is CASSPYQNTEAFF. CDR3 coding DNA: TGTGCCAGCAGTCCTTACCAGAACACTGAAGCTTTCTTT.

The genes are TRBV10-1 and TRBJ2-5, with D hard to call. The DNA end lines up better with TRBJ2-7; the J call may be wrong. In germline, CDR1 is WNHNN, CDR2 SYGVQD (reference sequence). The CDR3 contains 14 residues. The DNA for the CDR3 is TGCGCCAGCAGTGGGGTCGAGCCACCCTACGAGCAGTACTTC. Its translation is CASSGVEPPYEQYF.

This clonotype was picked up a small number of times. J is TRBJ2-1 and V is TRBV6-5, with 7 bases identical to TRBD2. The end of the DNA fits TRBJ2-7 better, so the J call may be wrong. Germline V gives CDR1 MNHEY, CDR2 SVGAGI. The CDR3 spans 14 residues. CDR3 coding DNA: TGTGCCAGCAGTTTTAGCGGGCCCTTGAATGAGCAGTACTTC. Its protein is CASSFSGPLNEQYF.

The J gene is TRBJ2-1, the V gene TRBV6-1; 9 bases align to TRBD1. Per the germline V gene, CDR1 is MNHNS and CDR2 is SASEGT. V shed 6 bases and J 9 bases; nucleotides not matched to a gene: 6. This CDR3 has 13 amino acids. The CDR3 sequence is CASRGTGLGEQFF. CDR3 nucleotides: TGTGCCAGCAGGGGGACAGGGCTGGGTGAGCAGTTCTTC.